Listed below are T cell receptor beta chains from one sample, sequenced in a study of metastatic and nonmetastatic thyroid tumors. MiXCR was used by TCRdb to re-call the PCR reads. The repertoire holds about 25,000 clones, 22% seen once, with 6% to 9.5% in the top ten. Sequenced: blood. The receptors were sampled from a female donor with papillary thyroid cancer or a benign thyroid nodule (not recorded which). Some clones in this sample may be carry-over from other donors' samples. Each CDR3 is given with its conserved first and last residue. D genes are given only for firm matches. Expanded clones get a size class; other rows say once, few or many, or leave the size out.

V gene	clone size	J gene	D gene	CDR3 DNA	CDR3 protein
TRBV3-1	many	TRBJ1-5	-	TGTGCCAGCAGCCAAGGTCGAGGCCCTCAGCCCCAGCATTTT	CASSQGRGPQPQHF
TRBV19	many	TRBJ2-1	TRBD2	TGTGCCAGTAGTACCCTCCTAGCGGGAGGAAGCCATGAGCAGTTCTTC	CASSTLLAGGSHEQFF
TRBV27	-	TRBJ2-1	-	TGTGCCAGCACTCCCCCAGGGGGCGGGAGACCCAACAATGAGCAGTTCTTC	CASTPPGGGRPNNEQFF
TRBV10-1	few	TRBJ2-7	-	TGCGTCAGCCCAGGATATGAGCAGTACTTC	CVSPGYEQYF
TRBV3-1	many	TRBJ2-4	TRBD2	TGTGCCAGCAGCCAGGGGGGAGGGCAAAACATTCAGTACTTC	CASSQGGGQNIQYF
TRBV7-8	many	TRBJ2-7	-	TGTGCCAGCAGCCAAACAGGGTTACACGAGCAGTACTTC	CASSQTGLHEQYF
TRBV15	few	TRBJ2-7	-	TGTGCCACCAGCAGCGTACAGGGTTACGAGCAGTACTTC	CATSSVQGYEQYF
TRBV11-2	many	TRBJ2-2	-	TGTGCCAGCAGCGGAAGGGGCGAAGGGGAGCTGTTTTTT	CASSGRGEGELFF
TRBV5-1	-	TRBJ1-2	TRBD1	TGCGCCAGCAGCTTGGGGTCGCAAGCAGGGGGACGCGGCTACACCTTC	CASSLGSQAGGRGYTF
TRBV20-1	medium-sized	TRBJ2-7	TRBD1	TGCAGTGCTACCCGGGACAGCCTCCCCTACGAGCAGTACTTC	CSATRDSLPYEQYF
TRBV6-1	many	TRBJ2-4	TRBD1	TGTGCCAGCAGTGAGGACAGGGCCAAAAACATTCAGTACTTC	CASSEDRAKNIQYF
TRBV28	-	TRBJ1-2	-	TGTGCCAGCAGTTTACGACTGACAGCAAGAAACTATGGCTACACCTTC	CASSLRLTARNYGYTF
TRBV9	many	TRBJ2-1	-	TGTGCCAGCAGCGTAGGCGTGTGGGAAAATGAGCAGTTCTTC	CASSVGVWENEQFF
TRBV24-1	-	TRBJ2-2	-	TGTGCCACCAGTGATTTGCCGGTCCGGGCGCCCCCAAATGCCGGGGAGCTGTTTTTT	CATSDLPVRAPPNAGELFF
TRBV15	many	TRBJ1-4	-	TGTGCCACCGCCCGACTTGCTAATGAAAAACTGTTTTTT	CATARLANEKLFF
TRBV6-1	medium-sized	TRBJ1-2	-	TGTGCCAGCAGTAAGACAGGATTTGGCTACACCTTC	CASSKTGFGYTF
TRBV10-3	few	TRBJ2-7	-	TGTACCATCAGTGGGACGGGACTCTACGAGCAGTACTTC	CTISGTGLYEQYF
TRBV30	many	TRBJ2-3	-	TGTGCCTGGAGTGTACGCCTCACAGATACGCAGTATTTT	CAWSVRLTDTQYF
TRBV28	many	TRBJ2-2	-	TGTGCCAGCAGTTTACCCCAAAGCACCGGGGAGCTGTTTTTT	CASSLPQSTGELFF
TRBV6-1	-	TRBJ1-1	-	TGTGCCAGCAGTGAGGCTAGGACTGAAGCTTTCTTT	CASSEARTEAFF
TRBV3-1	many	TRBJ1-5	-	TGTGCCAGCAGCGAGGGATTGGATCAGCCCCAGCATTTT	CASSEGLDQPQHF
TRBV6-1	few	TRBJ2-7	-	TGTGCCAGCAGTGAAGTAGAGGCGGGCTCCTACGAGCAGTACTTC	CASSEVEAGSYEQYF
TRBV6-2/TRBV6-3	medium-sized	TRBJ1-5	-	TGTGCCAGCAGACTCATCAGGGATGGCCAGCCCCAGCATTTT	CASRLIRDGQPQHF
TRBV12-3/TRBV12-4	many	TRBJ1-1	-	TGTGCCAGCAGTCCTAACGGACAGAGACCTTTCTTT	CASSPNGQRPFF
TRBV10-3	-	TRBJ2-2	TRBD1	TGTGCCATCATCACAGGGGTTACAGGTGGGGAGCTGTTTTTT	CAIITGVTGGELFF
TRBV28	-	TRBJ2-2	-	TGTGCCAGAAGGGGAAGGGTATCTGGGGAGCTGTTTTTT	CARRGRVSGELFF
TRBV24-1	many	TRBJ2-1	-	TGTGCCGCCAGTGGGGCCAATGAGCAGTTCTTC	CAASGANEQFF
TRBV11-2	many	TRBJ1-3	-	TGTGCCAGCAGCCCGTCGGGGGCGAACTCTGGAAACACCATATATTTT	CASSPSGANSGNTIYF
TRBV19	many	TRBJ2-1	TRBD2	TGTGCCAGTAGTATCAGCCCCGGGACTAGGGTCTCCAATGAGCAGTTCTTC	CASSISPGTRVSNEQFF
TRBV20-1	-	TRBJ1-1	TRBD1	TGCAGTGCTAGCATCACGGGACAGGGCGTTAGCACTGAAGCTTTCTTT	CSASITGQGVSTEAFF
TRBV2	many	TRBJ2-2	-	TGTGCCAGCAGGCCCCGACTAGAGGGCGGGGAGCTGTTTTTT	CASRPRLEGGELFF
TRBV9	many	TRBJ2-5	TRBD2	TGTGCCAGCAGCCCCGGGACTAGCGGGAACCAAGAGACCCAGTACTTC	CASSPGTSGNQETQYF
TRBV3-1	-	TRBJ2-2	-	TGTGCCACCAGCCACATGGGAGGTACCGGGGAGCTGTTTTTT	CATSHMGGTGELFF
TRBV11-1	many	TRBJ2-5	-	TGTGCCAGCAGCCCTGAGTGGGGAAAAGATCCTCAAGAGACCCAGTACTTC	CASSPEWGKDPQETQYF
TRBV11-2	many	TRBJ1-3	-	TGTGCCAGCAGCTTAGTTGGAAACACCATATATTTT	CASSLVGNTIYF
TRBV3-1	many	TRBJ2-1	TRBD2	TGTGCCAGCAGCCAAAATGTGATCAGCGGGGGATACAATGAGCAGTTCTTC	CASSQNVISGGYNEQFF
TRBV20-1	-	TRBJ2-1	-	TGCAGTGCTAGCCCCGACGACCGCTCCTACAATGAGCAGTTCTTC	CSASPDDRSYNEQFF
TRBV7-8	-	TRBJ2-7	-	TGTGCCAGCAGCTCTGGGGGGACTGATTCCTACGAGCAGTACTTC	CASSSGGTDSYEQYF
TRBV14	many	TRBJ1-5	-	TGTGCCAGCAGCCTAGGGGACGTCGGGCAGCCCCAGCATTTT	CASSLGDVGQPQHF
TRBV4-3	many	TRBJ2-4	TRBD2	TGCGCCAGCAGCCAAGCCGGAGCGGGGGGCCTGGGGGACATTCAGTACTTC	CASSQAGAGGLGDIQYF
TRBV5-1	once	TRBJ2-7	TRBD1	TGCGCCAGCAGCTTGGAGACAGGGTCTTTCGAGCAGTACTTC	CASSLETGSFEQYF
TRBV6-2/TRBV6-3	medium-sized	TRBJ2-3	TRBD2	TGTGCCAGCGAGGATACTAGCGGGGGGGCCGGTTTT	CASEDTSGGAGF
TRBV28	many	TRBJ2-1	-	TGTGCCAGCAGTTTAGTAGTTCGCAATGAGCAGTTCTTC	CASSLVVRNEQFF
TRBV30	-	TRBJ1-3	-	TGTGCCTGGACCCGGGGAGGAAACACCATATATTTT	CAWTRGGNTIYF
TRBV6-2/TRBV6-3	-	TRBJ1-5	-	TGTGACAGCAGCTTAGGGGATCAGCCACAGCATTTT	CDSSLGDQPQHF
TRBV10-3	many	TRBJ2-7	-	TGTGCCATCAGTGAGTCACCTTCGGACAGCTCCTACGAGCAGTACTTC	CAISESPSDSSYEQYF
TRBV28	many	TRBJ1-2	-	TGTGCCGCCCAGGGTTCGGAAAAGAACTATGGCTACACCTTC	CAAQGSEKNYGYTF
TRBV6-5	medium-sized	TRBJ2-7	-	TGTGCCAGCAGTTACGGACCTCTATACGAGCAGTACTTC	CASSYGPLYEQYF
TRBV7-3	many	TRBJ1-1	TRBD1	TGTGCCAGCAGCTTGACAGGGGGGAACACTGAAGCTTTCTTT	CASSLTGGNTEAFF
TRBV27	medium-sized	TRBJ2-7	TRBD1	TGTGCCAGCAGTGTGACAGGGGGCTACCACGAGCAGTACTTC	CASSVTGGYHEQYF
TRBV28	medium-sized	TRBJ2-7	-	TGTGCCAGCAGTCCCGCCCACGGAAGGGCCGAGCAGTACTTC	CASSPAHGRAEQYF
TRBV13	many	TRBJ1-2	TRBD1	TGTGCCAGCAGCTTATCAGGGGGCGACTATGGCTACACCTTC	CASSLSGGDYGYTF
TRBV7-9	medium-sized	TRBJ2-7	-	TGTGCCAGCAGCGCCCGGGGTAGCAGGAACTACGAGCAGTACTTC	CASSARGSRNYEQYF
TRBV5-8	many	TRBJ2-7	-	TGTGCCAGCAGCTTGGAGAGGGGGAAAGACTACGAGCAGTACTTC	CASSLERGKDYEQYF
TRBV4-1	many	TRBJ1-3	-	TGCGCCAGCAGCCAAGGCGAAATCCGAAACACCATATATTTT	CASSQGEIRNTIYF
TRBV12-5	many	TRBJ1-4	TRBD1	TGTGCTAGTGGTACTCAGGGGGCCGGAGTTAATGAAAAACTGTTTTTT	CASGTQGAGVNEKLFF
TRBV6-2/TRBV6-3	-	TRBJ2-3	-	TGTGCCAGCAGTTACGGTAGGGTCGTAAGCACAGATACGCAGTATTTT	CASSYGRVVSTDTQYF
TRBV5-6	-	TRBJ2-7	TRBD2	TGTGCCAGCAGCTTGGCCCCCTTTGGTAGCGGGGGGCCGTACGAGCAGTACTTC	CASSLAPFGSGGPYEQYF
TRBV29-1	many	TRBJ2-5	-	-	CSVASGRETQYF